The 14 T cell receptor beta chains presented below share a single source sample, sequenced in a study of T cells in Graves' hyperthyroidism and ophthalmopathy. RNA transcripts provided the source from which TCR beta CDR3 regions were amplified. TCR CDR3 underwent first-round RT-PCR with the HTBI primer set. TCRdb recomputed calls from the multiplex PCR reads with MiXCR, one row per CDR3 protein. The table records hundreds of thousands of distinct CDR3 sequences, roughly 20% of them present only once. Sequencing was carried out using blood. The source is a man aged 30 to 39 with Graves' ophthalmopathy.

The J gene is TRBJ2-7, the V gene TRBV29-1, with 12 bases identical to TRBD2. After removal of 4 bases from V and 6 bases from J, the junction contained 7 bases not matched to a gene. This CDR3 is 14 amino acids long. The germline V gene has CDR1 SQVTM and CDR2 ANQGSEA. In nucleotides, the CDR3 is TGCAGCGTTGGTCTAGCGGGAGGGCGGGGCGAGCAGTACTTC. It yields the protein CSVGLAGGRGEQYF.

This clonotype has more than one count but fewer than ten. The J gene is TRBJ2-1, the V gene TRBV24-1; no firm D call. V was shortened by 2 bases and J by 9 bases, with 10 bases between the two germline ends. Per the germline V gene, CDR1 is KGHDR and CDR2 is SFDVKD. The CDR3 covers 13 residues. CDR3 region: CATSDSGLSEQFF. CDR3 coding DNA: TGTGCCACCAGTGATTCCGGGTTAAGTGAGCAGTTCTTC.

The chain recombines TRBV7-9 with TRBJ2-1, with 7 bases matching TRBD2. Losses at the gene ends were 1 base for V and 8 bases for J; bases not matched to a gene: 20. Germline V gene lookup returns CDR1 SEHNR and CDR2 FQNEAQ (reference sequence). The CDR3 spans 19 residues. CDR3 nucleotide sequence: TGTGCCAGCAGCTTAGAGAGGACTAGTAGTGTAAGGCGGCACGATGAGCAGTTCTTC. Encoded protein: CASSLERTSSVRRHDEQFF. Drawing the rest from reference TRBV7-9 and TRBJ2-1, the complete variable domain is DTGVSQNPRHKITKRGQNVTFRCDPISEHNRLYWYRQTLGQGPEFLTYFQNEAQLEKSRLLSDRFSAERPKGSFSTLEIQRTEQGDSAMYLCASSLERTSSVRRHDEQFFGPGTRLTVL.

Concerning this clonotype itself: Because the CDR3 is missing its conserved closing phenylalanine or tryptophan, this is likely a read error. The chain uses TRBV7-2 and TRBJ2-7; D ambiguous. Trimming cost V 1 base and J 7 bases, with 8 bases left between them. This CDR3 region has 12 residues. From germline, CDR1 is SGHTA and CDR2 FQGNSA. The CDR3 sequence: CASSLELGEQYL. The CDR3 bases are TGTGCCAGCAGCTTAGAGTTGGGGGAGCAGTACCTC.

The CDR3 nucleotides are TGTGCCAGCAGCAAGTTCGCAAGGTCCCAGGGGGAGCAGTACTTC. Translated: CASSKFARSQGEQYF. The chain carries TRBV12-3 or TRBV12-4 and TRBJ2-7, with D perhaps TRBD1 (6 bases). The CDR3 sequence is 15 residues long. The V end was cut by 6 bases, the J end by 7 bases, with 22 bases between.

The rearrangement uses TRBV5-4 and TRBJ2-4, with D possibly being TRBD2 (5 bases). The V end was cut by 0 bases, the J end by 1 base, with 5 bases between. Germline lookup yields CDR1 SGHNT and CDR2 YYREEE (reference sequence). This CDR3 is built from 14 residues. The CDR3 sequence: CASSLASAKNIQYF. CDR3 bases: TGTGCCAGCAGCTTGGCTAGCGCCAAAAACATTCAGTACTTC.

The chain combines TRBV4-1 with TRBJ2-3, with 12 positions matching TRBD2. The CDR3 loop spans 14 amino acids. From germline, CDR1 is MGHRA and CDR2 YSYEKL. V shed 6 bases and J 6 bases; nucleotides not matched to a gene: 4. The CDR3 DNA follows: TGCGCCAGCAGAAGACTAGCGGGAGTGGATACGCAGTATTTT. Protein: CASRRLAGVDTQYF.

The J gene is TRBJ2-7, the V gene TRBV7-2, with 9 bases aligning to TRBD2. The CDR3 consists of 17 residues. Germline CDR1 and CDR2: SGHTA and FQGNSA. The junction had 12 bases not matched to a gene; V was cut back by 1 base and J by 5 bases. CDR3 sequence: CASSLEGRRGGYHEQYF. CDR3 nucleotides: TGTGCCAGCAGCTTAGAGGGCCGGCGGGGGGGGTATCACGAGCAGTACTTC.

The rearrangement uses TRBV2 and TRBJ2-2; 11 positions agree with TRBD2. This CDR3 region has 20 residues. Germline V lookup: CDR1 SNHLY, CDR2 FYNNEI. Unmatched junction bases numbered 21, after V lost 5 bases and J lost 7 bases. CDR3 sequence (DNA): TGTGCCAGCAGTTTAGTGGCCGGGGATGTAGCGGGAGGGCCCGACGGGGAGCTGTTTTTT. Encoded protein: CASSLVAGDVAGGPDGELFF.

This clonotype was picked up many times. This chain links TRBV7-2 with TRBJ2-7; TRBD2 matches at 7 bases. V dropped 1 base and J dropped 5; count of bases not matched to a gene: 11. The CDR3 spans 16 residues. The germline V gene has CDR1 SGHTA and CDR2 FQGNSA. CDR3 in amino acids: CASSLVDLAVKDEQYF. The CDR3 DNA reads as TGTGCCAGCAGCTTAGTAGACCTAGCGGTTAAAGACGAGCAGTACTTC.

This clonotype was counted ten times or more. V usage is TRBV7-2 and J usage is TRBJ1-4; perhaps TRBD1 as D (5 bases). The V gene lost 6 bases and the J gene lost 8 bases, with 16 bases spanning the gap. CDR3 length: 14 residues. CDR1 is SGHTA and CDR2 is FQGNSA in the germline V gene. The CDR3, as DNA: TGTGCCAGCAGACCCGGAGGGGACGGGGAAAAACTGTTTTTT. Translation gives CASRPGGDGEKLFF.

The chain has TRBV14 and TRBJ1-1; 10 bases are shared with TRBD1. The CDR3 totals 13 residues. CDR1 and CDR2 from the germline V gene are SGHDN and FVKESK. The J segment lost 10 bases and the V segment lost 4 bases, leaving 6 bases of the junction unmatched. CDR3 protein: CASSRLGQGRAFF. The CDR3 coding sequence is TGTGCCAGCAGCCGTCTGGGACAGGGGAGAGCTTTCTTT.

The genes are TRBV27 and TRBJ1-5; D not resolved. Germline loops: CDR1 MNHEY, CDR2 SMNVEV (reference sequence). The V end was cut by 10 bases, the J end by 3 bases, with 19 bases between. The CDR3 extends over 15 amino acids. The CDR3 here is CATQMEGENNQPQHF. The CDR3 region has the DNA TGTGCCACCCAGATGGAGGGAGAGAACAATCAGCCCCAGCATTTT.

The rearrangement links TRBV20-1 to TRBJ2-1; 15 bases are a match to TRBD2. CDR3 length equals 16 residues. With 6 bases clipped from V and 7 bases from J, the junction kept 10 bases outside the gene matches. Germline V gene sequence: CDR1 DFQATT, CDR2 SNEGSKA (reference sequence). The CDR3 DNA reads as TGCAGTGCCCCGGGACTAGCGGGAGGTGGGGTGAATGAGCAGTTCTTC. This codes for CSAPGLAGGGVNEQFF.